This section outlines one T cell receptor beta chain sequence together with its context. The table lists this clone with a count of one. Its antigen target is currently unknown. Base qualities are not recorded, but no much larger clone differs from it by a single base. From the germline V gene, CDR1 is MGHRA and CDR2 is YSYEKL. Deletion took 1 base off V and 0 bases off J, with a span of 4 bases between the germline ends. Measured from the cysteine to the phenylalanine, the CDR3 is 14 residues long. The CDR3 DNA has 42 bases and is translated from base 1. Each PCR received spiked-in synthetic TCR analog templates so that absolute template abundance could be estimated from read counts. TCRbeta CDR3 regions were amplified from genomic DNA with bias-controlled V and J gene primers using the immunoSEQ assay. Sequencing of rearranged TCRbeta segments was performed at approximately 20X coverage. On the authors' methods: Clustering was used to correct sequencing errors, and CDR3s were annotated against IMGT to assign V, D and J genes. Downstream analyses used only productive TCRbeta rearrangements, leaving out any out-of-frame or stop-codon sequences. To compute clonality, Shannon entropy was normalized by the log of the number of unique productive sequences and then subtracted from one. Clones differing between time points or between blood and tumor were identified by Fisher's exact test with Benjamini-Hochberg correction at adjusted p below 0.01. In TCRdb, the immuneACCESS table is reduced to in-frame sequences with V and J assigned. These tables do not hold every clone; where another copy was compared, an unresolved V gene accounts for under half, and the others remain unexplained. D and trimming come from the DNA, and the V and J calls and clone size come from that table. The sample table contains about 43,000 clones; only one count was recorded for about four fifths of them. Jointly, the top ten make up roughly 16% of the sample.

The sample's time point label, in plain terms: peripheral blood 6 weeks after treatment start. The cohort included 25 to 30 patients with locally advanced or metastatic urothelial carcinoma who were treated at Memorial Sloan Kettering on a trial protocol. Peripheral blood mononuclear cells were collected pretreatment and during treatment, with between 1 and 8 total time points obtained per patient. The Qiagen DNeasy Blood extraction kit was used to purify genomic DNA from total PBMCs and from tumor samples. PBMCs were collected pretreatment and during treatment, and were isolated and stored as previously described. This specimen comes from a study of PD-L1 blockade in urothelial cancer (dated by TCRdb to the late 2010s). Regarding the study in general: Therapy was started in about 2014 for all patients, and atezolizumab 1,200 mg was administered intravenously every 3 weeks. Durable clinical benefit meant progression-free survival longer than 6 months, and TCR features were also tested against progression-free and overall survival. Approximately 30 patients had pretreatment blood TCR-seq, about 25 had at least one posttreatment blood collection, and about 25 had tumor TCR-seq. Blood samples were analyzed at two time points: 3 weeks after treatment start (second dose) and 6 weeks after treatment start. Pretreatment tumor samples and matched peripheral blood, collected serially before and after atezolizumab treatment, underwent TCR sequencing. The study was an exploratory multi-omic analysis of somatic, immune and clinical correlates of response to PD-L1 blockade with atezolizumab in urothelial cancer. About nine tenths of the roughly 29 patients were males with bladder-origin urothelial cancer, and about 60% of the roughly 30 reported a prior smoking history. In the same patients, whole exome sequencing and RNA sequencing of pretreatment tumors were performed in addition to TCR sequencing. Blood samples yielded a median of 141,255 T cells and more than 75,000 unique TCRs, with median clonality around 0.083. Nine patients reached durable clinical benefit, while 20 to 25 patients did not. Patients had an ECOG performance status of 0 or 1 and had received between 0 and 3 prior chemotherapy regimens. General conclusions and limits of the study: Small sample size (n ≈ 27) and many exploratory analyses mean the results are intended to be hypothesis-generating. Patients with durable benefit showed greater expansion of tumor-associated TCR clones in peripheral blood 3 weeks after starting treatment (n ≈ 23, p = 0.022). A pretreatment peripheral blood TCR clonality below the median was linked to improved progression-free and overall survival.

The V and J genes are TRBV4-1 and TRBJ1-3; the D gene cannot be named for sure. This material consisted of PBMCs, taken around atezolizumab (anti-PD-L1) treatment. This sequence was found in a man in his sixties with urothelial cancer. The nucleotide sequence reads TGCGCCAGCAGCCAAGTTCTCTCTGGAAACACCATATATTTT. It codes for CASSQVLSGNTIYF.